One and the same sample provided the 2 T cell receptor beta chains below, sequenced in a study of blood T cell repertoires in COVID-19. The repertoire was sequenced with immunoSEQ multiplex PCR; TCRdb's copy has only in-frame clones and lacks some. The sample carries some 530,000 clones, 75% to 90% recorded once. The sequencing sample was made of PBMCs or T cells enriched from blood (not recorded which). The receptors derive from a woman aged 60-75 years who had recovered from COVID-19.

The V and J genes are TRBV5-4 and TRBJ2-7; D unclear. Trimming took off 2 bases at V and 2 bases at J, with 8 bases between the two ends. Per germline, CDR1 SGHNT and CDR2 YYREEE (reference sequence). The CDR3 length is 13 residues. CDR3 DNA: TGTGCCAGCAGCTTCGGCGGCACCTACGAGCAGTACTTC. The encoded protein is CASSFGGTYEQYF.

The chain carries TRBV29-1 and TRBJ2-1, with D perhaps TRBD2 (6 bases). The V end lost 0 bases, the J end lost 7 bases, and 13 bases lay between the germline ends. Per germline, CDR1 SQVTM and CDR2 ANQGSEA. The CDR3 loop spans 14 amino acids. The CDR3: CSVEDVEGVNEQFF. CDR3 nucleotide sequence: TGCAGCGTTGAAGATGTGGAGGGAGTAAATGAGCAGTTCTTC.